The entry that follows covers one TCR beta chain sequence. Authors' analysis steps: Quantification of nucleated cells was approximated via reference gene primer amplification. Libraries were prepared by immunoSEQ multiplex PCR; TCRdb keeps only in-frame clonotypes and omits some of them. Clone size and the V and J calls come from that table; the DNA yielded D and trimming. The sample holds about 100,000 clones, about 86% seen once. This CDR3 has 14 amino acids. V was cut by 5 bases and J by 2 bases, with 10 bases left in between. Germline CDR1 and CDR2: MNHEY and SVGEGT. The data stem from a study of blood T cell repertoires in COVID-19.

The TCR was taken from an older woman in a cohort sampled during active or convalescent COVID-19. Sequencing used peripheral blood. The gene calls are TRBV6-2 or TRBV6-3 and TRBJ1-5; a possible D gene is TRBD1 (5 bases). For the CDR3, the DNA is TGTGCCAGCAGTACCCGGGGGGGCAATCAGCCCCAGCATTTT. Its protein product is CASSTRGGNQPQHF.